The next 23 T cell receptor beta chains were all read from a single sample in a study of technical replicates of blood from several donors. TCRdb's table, derived via immunoSEQ multiplex PCR, lists solely in-frame clones and lacks some. The table records tens of thousands of clones, roughly 89% of them present only once. The sequenced sample was PBMCs. These receptors came from a human donor in good health. Some clones in this sample may be carry-over from other donors' samples.

The rearrangement joins TRBV10-3 to TRBJ2-5, with TRBD1 matching over 11 bases. Germline V gene lookup returns CDR1 ENHRY and CDR2 SYGVKD. The length of the CDR3 is 14 residues. V was pared by 6 bases and J by 5 bases, with 5 bases of the junction left unmatched. The CDR3: CAIRDRGLGETQYF. CDR3 nucleotides: TGTGCCATCAGGGACAGGGGGCTAGGTGAGACCCAGTACTTC.

The chain has TRBV7-9 and TRBJ2-3; perhaps TRBD1 as D (6 bases). V lost 3 bases to trimming and J lost 2 bases, with 12 bases between them. Germline CDR1 SEHNR, CDR2 FQNEAQ (reference sequence). This CDR3 is built from 15 residues. The CDR3 loop is CASSFGTYPTDTQYF. The CDR3 nucleotides are TGTGCCAGCAGCTTCGGGACATACCCCACAGATACGCAGTATTTT.

This clone was observed once. CDR3 amino acids: CASSQDSGKGYEQYF. The CDR3 nucleotides are TGCGCCAGCAGCCAAGATTCAGGTAAAGGCTACGAGCAGTACTTC. The chain employs TRBV4-3 and TRBJ2-7; D uncertain. V gave up 0 bases and J gave up 3 bases, with 12 bases separating them. The germline V gene encodes CDR1 LGHNA and CDR2 YSLEER. The length of the CDR3 is 15 residues.

The V gene is TRBV5-4, the J gene TRBJ2-3, with 10 bases fitting TRBD2. There are 15 residues in the CDR3. Per germline, CDR1 SGHNT and CDR2 YYREEE (reference sequence). The J segment lost 5 bases and the V segment lost 4 bases, leaving 7 bases of the junction unmatched. The CDR3 spells CASSQAGGPGDTQYF. As DNA, the CDR3 is TGTGCCAGCAGCCAAGCGGGAGGGCCAGGAGATACGCAGTATTTT.

The rearrangement joins TRBV29-1 to TRBJ1-2, with 8 bases matching TRBD1. There are 12 residues in the CDR3. Germline loops: CDR1 SQVTM, CDR2 ANQGSEA. The V gene end was trimmed by 7 bases and the J gene end by 7 bases; junction bases not matched to a gene: 8. The CDR3 DNA sequence: TGCAGCGCTACACACAGGGGGGCTGGCTACACCTTC. Translated: CSATHRGAGYTF.

A few counts support this clone. The chain employs TRBV7-7 and TRBJ2-5; 10 nucleotides line up with TRBD1. J lost 4 bases, V lost 5 bases, and 10 bases had no gene match. There are 16 residues in the CDR3. Per the germline V gene, CDR1 is SSHAT and CDR2 is FNYEAQ (reference sequence). DNA of the CDR3: TGTGCCAGCAGCCCCAGACAGGGGGCCGGTGGAGAGACCCAGTACTTC. Protein product: CASSPRQGAGGETQYF.

The chain couples TRBV6-1 to TRBJ1-5, with D possibly TRBD1 on 6 matching bases. Germline CDR1 and CDR2: MNHNS and SASEGT. Trimming left V 6 bases short and J 7 bases short, with 10 bases between. The CDR3 spans 12 residues. The CDR3 loop reads CASSFTGQPQHF. CDR3 DNA sequence: TGTGCCAGCAGCTTCACAGGGCAGCCCCAGCATTTT.

This sequence joins TRBV5-4 and TRBJ1-3; D uncertain. Between the trimmed V and J ends, which lost 1 base and 0 bases, there was a span of 8 bases. The CDR3 contains 15 residues. Germline V gene lookup returns CDR1 SGHNT and CDR2 YYREEE (reference sequence). CDR3 residues: CASSLPGSSGNTIYF. The CDR3 DNA reads as TGTGCCAGCAGCTTGCCTGGCAGCTCTGGAAACACCATATATTTT.

The chain uses TRBV4-1 and TRBJ1-1; perhaps TRBD1 as D (6 bases). Trimming removed 4 bases at V and 6 bases at J, with 18 bases between. The germline CDR1 and CDR2 sequences are MGHRA and YSYEKL. The CDR3 has 15 amino acids. In DNA form, the CDR3 reads TGCGCCAGCAGCCCTTACGAGGGGGTAATGGCTGAAGCTTTCTTT. Its protein product is CASSPYEGVMAEAFF.

V gene TRBV11-2 combines with J gene TRBJ2-1; the match to TRBD2 covers 13 bases. The CDR3 runs to 14 residues. V gave up 5 bases and J gave up 7 bases; unmatched junction bases: 2. CDR1 is SGHAT and CDR2 is FQNNGV in the germline V gene. The CDR3 DNA is TGTGCCAGCAGCCGGACTAGCGGGGGTAATGAGCAGTTCTTC. It encodes CASSRTSGGNEQFF.

The chain combines TRBV13 with TRBJ2-3, with a weak D call TRBD1 (7 bases). The CDR3 extends over 15 amino acids. V was shortened by 5 bases and J by 3 bases, with 15 bases between the two germline ends. Germline CDR1 and CDR2: PRHDT and FYEKMQ (reference sequence). CDR3 loop: CASSPDSGGTDTQYF. The CDR3 DNA sequence: TGTGCCAGCAGCCCAGATTCAGGGGGGACAGATACGCAGTATTTT.

V gene TRBV6-4 combines with J gene TRBJ1-2; D is possibly TRBD1 (5 bases). The V end was cut by 2 bases, the J end by 4 bases, with 8 bases between. CDR1 is MRHNA and CDR2 is SNTAGT in the germline V gene. The CDR3 loop spans 13 amino acids. CDR3 protein: CASSDPRVYGYTF. CDR3 coding DNA: TGTGCCAGCAGTGACCCCAGGGTCTATGGCTACACCTTC.

V is TRBV7-6 and J is TRBJ2-1, with 11 nucleotides matching TRBD2. Germline trimming cut 3 bases from V and 4 bases from J; bases unmatched to any gene: 2. This CDR3 has 15 amino acids. The germline V gene encodes CDR1 SGHVS and CDR2 FNYEAQ. The DNA of the CDR3 is TGTGCCAGCAGCTTCATAGCGGGAGGGTACAATGAGCAGTTCTTC. It codes for CASSFIAGGYNEQFF. Full variable domain (rest looked up from reference TRBV7-6 and TRBJ2-1): GAGVSQSPRYKVTKRGQDVALRCDPISGHVSLYWYRQALGQGPEFLTYFNYEAQQDKSGLPNDRFSAERPEGSISTLTIQRTEQRDSAMYRCASSFIAGGYNEQFFGPGTRLTVL.

The rearrangement uses TRBV19 and TRBJ2-7, with D perhaps matching TRBD1 (5 bases). The CDR3 contains 13 residues. V was clipped by 3 bases and J by 6 bases, with 12 bases between them. In germline, CDR1 is LNHDA, CDR2 SQIVND (reference sequence). The CDR3 spells CASSIRVRTEQYF. Here the CDR3 DNA reads TGTGCCAGTAGTATCAGGGTCCGGACCGAGCAGTACTTC.

The chain recombines TRBV18 with TRBJ2-7; TRBD2 matches 8 bases. The ends lost 3 bases at V and 0 bases at J; junction bases unmatched: 10. There are 17 residues in the CDR3. CDR1 KGHSH and CDR2 LQKENI come from the germline V gene. Written as DNA, the CDR3 is TGTGCCAGCTCACCGGTCGAAACCGGGGGGGGCTCCTACGAGCAGTACTTC. Its protein is CASSPVETGGGSYEQYF.

The chain joins TRBV5-4 to TRBJ2-3, with 9 bases identical to TRBD1. Trimming removed 5 bases from V and 4 bases from J; junction bases left unmatched: 8. The germline CDR1 and CDR2 sequences are SGHNT and YYREEE (reference sequence). The CDR3 runs 15 residues. The CDR3 nucleotides are TGTGCCAGCAGTTGGACAGGGGAGTACTCAGATACGCAGTATTTT. Translation: CASSWTGEYSDTQYF.

V usage is TRBV2 and J usage is TRBJ2-4; 7 nucleotides agree with TRBD1. Germline CDR1 is SNHLY and CDR2 is FYNNEI. This CDR3 is 12 amino acids long. V shed 0 bases and J 15 bases; nucleotides not matched to a gene: 5. The CDR3 DNA reads as TGTGCCAGCAGTGAAGCTGACAGGGTAGGGTACTTC. It codes for CASSEADRVGYF.

J is TRBJ2-2 and V is TRBV7-3, with unresolved D. Trimming stripped 4 bases from V and 3 bases from J, with 3 bases between. This CDR3 region has 12 residues. Germline loops: CDR1 SGHTA, CDR2 FQGTGA. The CDR3, as DNA: TGTGCCAGCAGCTCATACACCGGGGAGCTGTTTTTT. Translation gives CASSSYTGELFF. The full variable domain, completed using reference TRBV7-3 and TRBJ2-2, is GAGVSQTPSNKVTEKGKYVELRCDPISGHTALYWYRQSLGQGPEFLIYFQGTGAADDSGLPNDRFFAVRPEGSVSTLKIQRTERGDSAVYLCASSSYTGELFFGEGSRLTVL.

This clone was recorded a few times. The genes are TRBV7-9 and TRBJ1-1, with D possibly being TRBD1 (6 bases). The germline V gene encodes CDR1 SEHNR and CDR2 FQNEAQ (reference sequence). This CDR3 region has 13 residues. V shed 2 bases and J shed 7 bases, with 11 bases lying between them. In DNA, the CDR3 is TGTGCCAGCAGCTTAACAGGGTTCGGTGAAGCTTTCTTT. Translated: CASSLTGFGEAFF.

This clone was detected once. J is TRBJ2-1 and V is TRBV11-1; 10 nucleotides align to TRBD1. The J segment lost 2 bases and the V segment lost 1 base, leaving 2 bases of the junction unmatched. CDR1 is SGHAT and CDR2 is FQDESV in the germline V gene (reference sequence). The CDR3 is 16 amino acids. CDR3 in amino acids: CASSLVGTGAYNEQFF. The CDR3 DNA is TGTGCCAGCAGCTTAGTGGGGACAGGGGCCTACAATGAGCAGTTCTTC.

V and J are TRBV7-2 and TRBJ1-4; 8 bases line up with TRBD1. V was pared by 5 bases and J by 6 bases, with 17 bases of the junction left unmatched. Germline loops: CDR1 SGHTA, CDR2 FQGNSA. The CDR3 consists of 18 residues. CDR3 residues: CASSQPGTGILGDEKLFF. The CDR3 DNA sequence: TGTGCCAGCAGCCAACCGGGGACAGGAATCTTGGGAGATGAAAAACTGTTTTTT. The whole variable domain, filled in from reference TRBV7-2 and TRBJ1-4, reads GAGVSQSPSNKVTEKGKDVELRCDPISGHTALYWYRQSLGQGLEFLIYFQGNSAPDKSGLPSDRFSAERTGGSVSTLTIQRTQQEDSAVYLCASSQPGTGILGDEKLFFGSGTQLSVL.

With regard to this clone: Other nucleotide sequences from this sample produce the same CDR3. The V and J genes are TRBV15 and TRBJ1-5; weak D call: TRBD1 (6 bases). The CDR3 spans 15 residues. Trimming left V 3 bases short and J 4 bases short, with 13 bases between. Germline values: CDR1 LNHNV, CDR2 YYDKDF (reference sequence). CDR3 region: CATSRDQGNNQPQHF. DNA for the CDR3: TGTGCCACCAGCAGGGACCAGGGGAATAATCAGCCCCAGCATTTT.

The chain is built from TRBV10-3 and TRBJ1-4, with a weak D call TRBD1 (6 bases). The V end lost 0 bases, the J end lost 8 bases, and 10 bases lay between the germline ends. This CDR3 is 14 amino acids long. Germline V gene lookup returns CDR1 ENHRY and CDR2 SYGVKD. The CDR3 bases are TGTGCCATCAGTGAGTCGACTCAGGGGGAAAAACTGTTTTTT. Its protein is CAISESTQGEKLFF.